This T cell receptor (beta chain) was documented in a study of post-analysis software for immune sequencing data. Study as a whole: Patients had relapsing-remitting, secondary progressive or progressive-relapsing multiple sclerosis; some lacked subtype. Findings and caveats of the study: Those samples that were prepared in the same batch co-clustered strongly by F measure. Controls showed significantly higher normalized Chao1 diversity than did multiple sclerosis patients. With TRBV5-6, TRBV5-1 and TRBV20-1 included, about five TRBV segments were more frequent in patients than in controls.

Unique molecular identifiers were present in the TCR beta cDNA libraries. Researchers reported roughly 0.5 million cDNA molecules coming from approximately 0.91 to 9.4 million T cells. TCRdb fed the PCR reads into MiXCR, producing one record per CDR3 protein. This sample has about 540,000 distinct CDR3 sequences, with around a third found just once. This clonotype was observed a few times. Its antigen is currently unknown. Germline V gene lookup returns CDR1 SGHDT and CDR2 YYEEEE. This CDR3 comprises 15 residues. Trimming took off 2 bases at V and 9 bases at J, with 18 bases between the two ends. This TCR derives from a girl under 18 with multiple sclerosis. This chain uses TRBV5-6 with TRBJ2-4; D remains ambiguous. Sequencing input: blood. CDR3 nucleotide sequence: TGTGCCAGCAGCTTTCGGTCAGCGTCTTATCCCATTCAGTACTTC. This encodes CASSFRSASYPIQYF. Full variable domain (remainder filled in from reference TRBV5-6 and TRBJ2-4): DAGVTQSPTHLIKTRGQQVTLRCSPKSGHDTVSWYQQALGQGPQFIFQYYEEEERQRGNFPDRFSGHQFPNYSSELNVNALLLGDSALYLCASSFRSASYPIQYFGAGTRLSVL.